The T cell receptor (beta chain) under discussion was sequenced for a study of cytomegalovirus exposure and HLA in healthy donors. The PCR was carried out with 60 Vbeta primers and 13 Jbeta primers. Sequenced by immunoSEQ multiplex PCR; TCRdb stores in-frame clones only, minus some. The table records roughly 100,000 clones, 74% of them present only once. CDR3 length: 11 residues. After removal of 3 bases from V and 6 bases from J, the junction contained 1 base not matched to a gene. Germline CDR1 GTSNPN, CDR2 SVGIG (reference sequence). V and J are TRBV30 and TRBJ2-7; 8 bases match TRBD2. The sequence derives from a man aged 50 to 59 in good health and CMV-seropositive. The sample taken for sequencing was PBMCs. In DNA form, the CDR3 reads TGTGCCTGGAGCGGGGGGGGCGAGCAGTACTTC. The encoded protein is CAWSGGGEQYF.